This T cell receptor beta chain was identified during a study of human T cells and chemical hapten exposure. TCRdb re-derived calls from the RACE reads in MiXCR, one entry per CDR3 protein. Of 100,000 or so distinct CDR3 sequences in the sample, about a tenth were seen once. Stated time point: patch test 2, 6 weeks after DPC sensitization. Treatment here: therapeutic diphenylcyclopropenone sensitization with weekly scalp DPC. This clonotype was found many times. Trimming shortened V by 5 bases and J by 0 bases, and 14 bases separated the two germline ends. There are 16 residues in the CDR3. The germline gives CDR1 SGHTA, CDR2 FQGNSA.

The clonotype originates from a woman aged 40 to 55 with alopecia areata. Some clones in this sample may be carry-over from other donors' samples. This rearrangement joins TRBV7-2 to TRBJ1-5; TRBD1 is a possible D gene (5 bases). This specimen consisted of whole blood, obtained in connection with sensitization to the hapten diphenylcyclopropenone (DPC). The CDR3 bases are TGTGCCAGCAGCCCCGACAGTGGGGGTAGCAATCAGCCCCAGCATTTT. It is translated as CASSPDSGGSNQPQHF.